These 27 T cell receptor beta chains were sequenced from one sample in a study of identical twins. One entry per CDR3 protein results from TCRdb running MiXCR on the 5' RACE reads. Of about 240,000 distinct CDR3 sequences in the sample, about 10% are singletons; the top ten hold 9% to 10%. Sequencing input: memory T cells sorted from blood. The receptors originated from a man between 45 and 60 years old in good health.

V usage is TRBV28 and J usage is TRBJ2-1, with D possibly being TRBD1 or TRBD2 (5 bases each). Trimming removed 2 bases from V and 3 bases from J, with 17 bases in between. Germline values: CDR1 MDHEN, CDR2 SYDVKM. This CDR3 spans 17 amino acids. The CDR3 DNA follows: TGTGCCAGCAGTTTAGAGTTGGGGGACGGAGGCTACAATGAGCAGTTCTTC. This sequence encodes CASSLELGDGGYNEQFF.

Here the CDR3 reads CASSLARRGNYGYTF. The CDR3 region has the DNA TGTGCCAGCAGCCTCGCCCGGCGGGGGAACTATGGCTACACCTTC. The chain employs TRBV7-2 and TRBJ1-2; possible D gene TRBD1, 5 bases. Germline V gene sequence: CDR1 SGHTA, CDR2 FQGNSA. Trimming took 5 bases from V and 2 from J, leaving 15 bases between them. The CDR3 is 15 residues long.

Ten or more counts support this clonotype. The V and J genes are TRBV6-1 and TRBJ1-2; 8 bases agree with TRBD1. Germline trimming cut 6 bases from V and 4 bases from J; bases unmatched to any gene: 4. This CDR3 contains 13 residues. CDR1 and CDR2 from the germline V gene are MNHNS and SASEGT. The CDR3 nucleotides are TGTGCCAGCAGCAGGGGGCTCGGCTATGGCTACACCTTC. It yields the protein CASSRGLGYGYTF.

This clonotype was detected ten times or more. V and J are TRBV7-9 and TRBJ1-4; no clear D. V lost 1 base, J lost 0 bases, and 6 bases lay in between. The CDR3 totals 15 residues. Germline V lookup: CDR1 SEHNR, CDR2 FQNEAQ (reference sequence). CDR3 sequence: CASSLGRTTNEKLFF. DNA for the CDR3: TGTGCCAGCAGCTTAGGCCGAACAACTAATGAAAAACTGTTTTTT.

This clonotype was detected many times. The chain links TRBV20-1 to TRBJ2-7; D is uncertain. The germline V gene has CDR1 DFQATT and CDR2 SNEGSKA (reference sequence). CDR3 length equals 15 residues. Between the trimmed V and J ends, which lost 0 bases and 0 bases, there was a span of 12 bases. CDR3 nucleotide sequence: TGCAGTGCTAGAGATTTAGGCAGTCCCTCCTACGAGCAGTACTTC. It encodes CSARDLGSPSYEQYF.

This clonotype has at least ten counts. The chain carries TRBV5-8 and TRBJ2-3, with D perhaps TRBD1 or TRBD2 (6 bases each). The germline V and J ends were trimmed by 1 base and 7 bases, with 16 bases remaining between them. The germline gives CDR1 SGHTS, CDR2 YDEGEE. The CDR3 runs 15 residues. The CDR3 DNA reads as TGTGCCAGCAGCTTGTCCGGGGGCCTCCGCTATACGCAGTATTTT. Translation gives CASSLSGGLRYTQYF.

The chain uses TRBV3-1 and TRBJ1-6, with D possibly matching TRBD1 (6 bases). The CDR3 is made up of 18 amino acids. Germline V gene data show CDR1 as LGHDT and CDR2 as YNNKEL (reference sequence). Trimming pared 4 bases from V and 0 bases from J, leaving 16 bases between. CDR3 amino acids: CASSPKGHKSSYNSPLHF. The CDR3 coding sequence is TGTGCCAGCAGCCCGAAGGGACACAAGAGCTCCTATAATTCACCCCTCCACTTT.

This clonotype was seen only a few times. V and J are TRBV15 and TRBJ2-3; weak D call: TRBD1 (5 bases). This CDR3 region has 13 residues. Trimming cost V 0 bases and J 7 bases, with 8 bases left between them. The germline CDR1 and CDR2 sequences are LNHNV and YYDKDF (reference sequence). CDR3 residues: CATSRDKGYTQYF. DNA for the CDR3: TGTGCCACCAGCAGAGATAAGGGGTATACGCAGTATTTT.

This clonotype appeared a few times. V gene TRBV4-3 combines with J gene TRBJ2-6, with 8 bases aligning to TRBD1. J lost 2 bases, V lost 0 bases, and 3 bases had no gene match. The CDR3 extends over 17 amino acids. Germline V gene lookup returns CDR1 LGHNA and CDR2 YSLEER. The CDR3 region has the DNA TGCGCCAGCAGCCAAGACCCAGGGGGCGCTGGGGCCAACGTCCTGACTTTC. Translation gives CASSQDPGGAGANVLTF.

This clonotype was counted at least ten times. The genes are TRBV2 and TRBJ2-1; D gene uncertain. The V end lost 4 bases, the J end lost 5 bases, and 12 bases lay between the germline ends. The CDR3 totals 14 residues. CDR1 is SNHLY, CDR2 FYNNEI, per germline. For the CDR3, the DNA is TGTGCCAGCAGTGTAAGAAGATTAAACAATGAGCAGTTCTTC. Translated: CASSVRRLNNEQFF.

This clonotype has a handful of counts. The chain combines TRBV7-2 with TRBJ2-3; TRBD2 aligns across 8 bases. Trimming took 1 base from V and 7 from J; bases not matched to a gene: 10. This CDR3 contains 16 residues. Germline loops: CDR1 SGHTA, CDR2 FQGNSA. CDR3 sequence (DNA): TGTGCCAGCAGCTTAGGGGCGGGGGGAGGAGCCAATACGCAGTATTTT. Amino acid sequence: CASSLGAGGGANTQYF.

The chain combines TRBV6-1 with TRBJ2-1; 8 positions agree with TRBD2. Germline CDR1 MNHNS, CDR2 SASEGT. The trim removed 8 bases at V and 9 bases at J, leaving 12 bases unmatched. CDR3 size: 14 residues. The CDR3 DNA sequence: TGTGCCAGCGGTCGCCCCGGGACTAGGGCTGAGCAGTTCTTC. Translated, it gives CASGRPGTRAEQFF.

In this sample, this clonotype turned up a few times. The CDR3 reads CASSQSSVGEQYF. Here the CDR3 DNA reads TGTGCCAGCAGCCAATCAAGCGTTGGCGAGCAGTACTTC. V gene TRBV3-1 combines with J gene TRBJ2-7; D unresolved. This CDR3 is built from 13 residues. Germline CDR1 LGHDT, CDR2 YNNKEL (reference sequence). V lost 2 bases and J lost 6, with 11 bases in between.

The chain links TRBV6-2 or TRBV6-3 to TRBJ2-2; D not certain. CDR3 length: 12 residues. V was cut by 6 bases and J by 7 bases, with 9 bases left in between. Germline V gives CDR1 MNHEY, CDR2 SVGEGT. In DNA form, the CDR3 reads TGTGCCAGCAGGCGTACGAGCGGGGAGCTGTTTTTT. It yields the protein CASRRTSGELFF.

Concerning this clonotype: This clone may be a read error of a much larger clone one base away. The chain recombines TRBV12-3 or TRBV12-4 with TRBJ1-5; TRBD1 matches at 10 bases. V shed 6 bases, J shed 9 bases, and the junction held 8 bases outside the gene matches. This CDR3 comprises 14 residues. The CDR3 reads CASRRDRGRRPQHF. For the CDR3, the DNA is TGTGCCAGCAGAAGGGACAGGGGACGTCGGCCCCAGCATTTT.

This clonotype was observed at least ten times. This sequence joins TRBV5-1 and TRBJ1-5; 10 bases align to TRBD1. This CDR3 contains 14 residues. Trimming took 4 bases from V and 5 from J; bases not matched to a gene: 3. In germline, CDR1 is SGHRS, CDR2 YFSETQ. Here the CDR3 DNA reads TGCGCCAGCAGCGCTGGGACAGGGGATCAGCCCCAGCATTTT. Translating gives CASSAGTGDQPQHF.

This clonotype occurred many times. The chain carries TRBV28 and TRBJ2-4, with D possibly TRBD1 on 6 matching bases. This CDR3 has 14 residues. Germline CDR1 and CDR2: MDHEN and SYDVKM. Trimming took off 6 bases at V and 6 bases at J, with 15 bases between the two ends. CDR3: CASRTGFGRNIQYF. As DNA, the CDR3 is TGTGCCAGCAGAACAGGGTTTGGAAGAAACATTCAGTACTTC. Together with reference TRBV28 and TRBJ2-4, the CDR3 gives the full variable domain: DVKVTQSSRYLVKRTGEKVFLECVQDMDHENMFWYRQDPGLGLRLIYFSYDVKMKEKGDIPEGYSVSREKKERFSLILESASTNQTSMYLCASRTGFGRNIQYFGAGTRLSVL.

The gene calls are TRBV7-2 and TRBJ2-7; perhaps TRBD1 as D (5 bases). The CDR3 consists of 16 residues. The ends were cut back, 1 base at V and 4 bases at J, with 17 bases in the middle. Germline CDR1 reads SGHTA; CDR2 reads FQGNSA. CDR3 DNA sequence: TGTGCCAGCAGCTTAGGGGTTTCAGGGCTGATGTACGAGCAGTACTTC. Translating gives CASSLGVSGLMYEQYF. Variable domain in full (rest from reference TRBV7-2 and TRBJ2-7): GAGVSQSPSNKVTEKGKDVELRCDPISGHTALYWYRQSLGQGLEFLIYFQGNSAPDKSGLPSDRFSAERTGGSVSTLTIQRTQQEDSAVYLCASSLGVSGLMYEQYFGPGTRLTVT.

This clonotype has a handful of counts. The CDR3 DNA follows: TGTGCCACCAGCAGAGATCTCGACTTAGGTGGCTACACCTTC. Amino acids: CATSRDLDLGGYTF. This chain links TRBV15 with TRBJ1-2; D is unclear. V was cut by 0 bases and J by 7 bases, with 12 bases left in between. CDR1 and CDR2 from the germline V gene are LNHNV and YYDKDF (reference sequence). The CDR3 runs to 14 residues.

Only a few counts were recorded for this clonotype. The chain couples TRBV19 to TRBJ1-2, with a possible D match to TRBD1 (5 bases). Germline CDR1 and CDR2: LNHDA and SQIVND (reference sequence). The CDR3 has 13 amino acids. The V and J ends lost 7 bases and 9 bases respectively, with 18 bases between them. The chain's CDR3 is CASMIPRDGSYTF. CDR3 in DNA: TGTGCCAGTATGATCCCCCGGGACGGAAGCTACACCTTC.

The sample holds one count of this clonotype. It may be a read error: a sequence one base away is much more abundant. The CDR3 protein is CASQLGQGSYGYPF. The CDR3 region has the DNA TGTGCCAGCCAATTGGGACAGGGGTCCTATGGCTACCCCTTC. The chain has TRBV6-1 and TRBJ1-2; 10 bases map to TRBD1. Germline V gene data show CDR1 as MNHNS and CDR2 as SASEGT. There are 14 residues in the CDR3.

This clonotype was recorded many times. The V call is TRBV5-1, the J call TRBJ2-5; no reliable D call. V gave up 2 bases and J gave up 3 bases, with 11 bases separating them. This CDR3 has 14 amino acids. CDR1 and CDR2 from the germline V gene are SGHRS and YFSETQ. The CDR3 nucleotides read TGCGCCAGCAGCTTAAGAGGTGGGGAAGAGACCCAGTACTTC. Translation gives CASSLRGGEETQYF.

This clonotype was detected many times. This chain joins TRBV5-1 and TRBJ2-5; 11 positions agree with TRBD1. This CDR3 spans 16 amino acids. V was pared by 5 bases and J by 4 bases, with 10 bases of the junction left unmatched. In germline, CDR1 is SGHRS, CDR2 YFSETQ. The CDR3 here is CASRPSGTGGLETQYF. For the CDR3, the DNA is TGCGCCAGCAGACCCTCCGGGACAGGGGGGTTAGAGACCCAGTACTTC.

This clonotype came up a few times. The chain uses TRBV2 and TRBJ2-3, with 12 bases that match TRBD2. The V segment lost 6 bases and the J segment 3 bases; nucleotides outside the gene matches: 4. Germline V lookup: CDR1 SNHLY, CDR2 FYNNEI. The CDR3 consists of 15 residues. CDR3 sequence: CASSLAGGQTDTQYF. The DNA for the CDR3 is TGTGCCAGCAGCCTAGCGGGGGGGCAGACAGATACGCAGTATTTT.

The sample holds many counts of this clonotype. The DNA of the CDR3 is TGTGCCAGCAGCCCATTCCAGATTAACTATGGCTACACCTTC. Translating gives CASSPFQINYGYTF. The genes are TRBV7-2 and TRBJ1-2; D gene ambiguous. The CDR3 contains 14 residues. V gave up 5 bases and J gave up 1 base, with 11 bases separating them. CDR1 is SGHTA, CDR2 FQGNSA, per germline. Complete variable domain (other parts from reference TRBV7-2 and TRBJ1-2): GAGVSQSPSNKVTEKGKDVELRCDPISGHTALYWYRQSLGQGLEFLIYFQGNSAPDKSGLPSDRFSAERTGGSVSTLTIQRTQQEDSAVYLCASSPFQINYGYTFGSGTRLTVV.

Ten or more counts support this clonotype. V is TRBV3-1 and J is TRBJ1-6; no definite D call. The CDR3 runs to 14 residues. The germline gives CDR1 LGHDT, CDR2 YNNKEL (reference sequence). V lost 2 bases, J lost 7 bases, and 9 bases lay in between. The CDR3 loop reads CASSQRRVNSPLHF. The DNA for the CDR3 is TGTGCCAGCAGCCAAAGAAGGGTAAATTCACCCCTCCACTTT.

The sample holds many counts of this clonotype. The V gene is TRBV4-3, the J gene TRBJ2-3, with TRBD1 matching over 10 bases. Trimming took 0 bases from V and 4 from J; bases not matched to a gene: 10. CDR1 LGHNA and CDR2 YSLEER come from the germline V gene. The CDR3 runs to 18 residues. The CDR3 loop is CASSQDIATGGSSDTQYF. In DNA, the CDR3 is TGCGCCAGCAGCCAAGATATAGCGACAGGGGGCTCCTCAGATACGCAGTATTTT.